These 31 T cell receptor beta chains share one sample of origin, sequenced in a study of blood T cells in healthy people across ages (dated by TCRdb to between 2015 and 2017). Library method: 5' RACE. The instrument given in TCRdb is Illumina HiSeq 2500. A second PCR of about 6 to 11 cycles was performed with a sample-barcoded 5' primer and a J-beta primer mix. The public reads were reprocessed in TCRdb via fastp at Q25 and MiXCR, keeping in-frame beta chains. Rows merge per CDR3 protein into single entries with the most common DNA and genes. In all, the sample holds approximately 800,000 distinct CDR3 sequences, and more than 35% of those were seen once. Less than 20% of the sample comes from the top ten. Sequenced material: blood. The receptors derive from a man older than 75 in good health.

The genes are TRBV5-1 and TRBJ1-1; TRBD1 might be the D (5 bases). The V end lost 4 bases, the J end lost 7 bases, and 20 bases lay between the germline ends. The germline gives CDR1 SGHRS, CDR2 YFSETQ. This CDR3 spans 15 amino acids. CDR3 loop: CASSRATGAQGEAFF. Written as DNA, the CDR3 is TGCGCCAGCAGCCGAGCGACTGGGGCCCAAGGTGAAGCTTTCTTT.

The gene calls are TRBV20-1 and TRBJ2-7; no clear D gene. Gene TRBJ2-5 matches the end of the DNA better, so the J call may be wrong. Germline V CDR1 and CDR2: DFQATT, SNEGSKA (reference sequence). This CDR3 is built from 12 residues. CDR3 protein: CSARANAETQYF. The DNA for the CDR3 is TGCAGTGCTAGAGCGAATGCGGAGACCCAGTACTTC.

In this sample, this clonotype turned up a few times. The rearrangement links TRBV5-1 to TRBJ2-7; perhaps TRBD1 as D (5 bases). Trimming pared 3 bases from V and 3 bases from J, leaving 16 bases between. There are 15 residues in the CDR3. The germline V gene has CDR1 SGHRS and CDR2 YFSETQ. The DNA for the CDR3 is TGCGCCAGCAGCTACACGACAGACCCAAACTACGAGCAGTACTTC. It encodes CASSYTTDPNYEQYF.

The chain carries TRBV7-2 and TRBJ2-1, with 7 positions matching TRBD2. V gave up 5 bases and J gave up 6 bases; unmatched junction bases: 4. The CDR3 extends over 13 amino acids. The germline V gene has CDR1 SGHTA and CDR2 FQGNSA. The CDR3 loop reads CASSMTSSNEQFF. For the CDR3, the DNA is TGTGCCAGCAGCATGACTAGCAGCAATGAGCAGTTCTTC.

This clonotype was seen a few times. V gene TRBV27 combines with J gene TRBJ1-5; no reliable D call. V dropped 6 bases and J dropped 6 bases, with 15 bases sitting between them. The CDR3 consists of 14 residues. The germline CDR1 and CDR2 sequences are MNHEY and SMNVEV (reference sequence). The CDR3 loop is CASSGNSRGQPQHF. In nucleotides, the CDR3 is TGTGCCAGCAGCGGGAACAGCCGTGGTCAGCCCCAGCATTTT.

V and J are TRBV27 and TRBJ2-1; 9 bases map to TRBD1. Trimming removed 3 bases from V and 9 bases from J; junction bases left unmatched: 6. CDR1 is MNHEY, CDR2 SMNVEV, per germline (reference sequence). The CDR3 totals 14 residues. The CDR3 region is CASSFKTGGGEQFF. The CDR3 nucleotides are TGTGCCAGCAGTTTCAAAACAGGGGGCGGTGAGCAGTTCTTC.

The chain uses TRBV7-2 and TRBJ1-2; tentatively, D is TRBD1 (6 bases). CDR3 size: 14 residues. V was trimmed by 3 bases and J by 8 bases, leaving 16 bases between them. Per the germline V gene, CDR1 is SGHTA and CDR2 is FQGNSA. Here the CDR3 reads CASSFNREGWGYTF. In DNA form, the CDR3 reads TGTGCCAGCAGCTTTAACAGGGAAGGATGGGGCTACACCTTC.

This clonotype appeared a single time. The J gene is TRBJ1-2, the V gene TRBV4-3, with D perhaps TRBD1 (5 bases). CDR3 length equals 16 residues. Trimming shortened V by 2 bases and J by 6 bases, and 19 bases separated the two germline ends. Germline assignment: CDR1 LGHNA and CDR2 YSLEER. CDR3 protein: CASSQKTAAGRDGYTF. The CDR3 coding sequence is TGCGCCAGCAGCCAAAAGACAGCAGCCGGAAGGGATGGCTACACCTTC.

J is TRBJ2-4 and V is TRBV9, with D unclear. The J call may not be correct, given that the DNA end is closer to TRBJ2-7. This CDR3 contains 14 residues. The germline CDR1 and CDR2 sequences are SGDLS and YYNGEE. CDR3 region: CASSAGQTTYEQYF. CDR3 coding DNA: TGTGCCAGCAGCGCCGGTCAGACGACCTACGAGCAGTACTTC.

This clonotype came up once. The chain is built from TRBV20-1 and TRBJ2-3; 12 bases fit TRBD2. Trimming at V came to 5 bases and at J to 10 bases, leaving 10 bases not matched to a gene. Germline V gene sequence: CDR1 DFQATT, CDR2 SNEGSKA (reference sequence). This CDR3 has 14 residues. The CDR3 coding sequence is TGCAGTGCTCGAAGTCCTAGCGGGAGGGATGCGCAGTATTTT. This translates into CSARSPSGRDAQYF.

The chain has TRBV20-1 and TRBJ2-1; 9 positions agree with TRBD2. The CDR3 consists of 15 residues. In germline, CDR1 is DFQATT, CDR2 SNEGSKA (reference sequence). The V gene end was trimmed by 0 bases and the J gene end by 4 bases; junction bases not matched to a gene: 4. The CDR3 protein is CSARDLAGKYNEQFF. The CDR3 bases are TGCAGTGCTAGAGATCTAGCGGGAAAATACAATGAGCAGTTCTTC.

This chain uses TRBV20-1 with TRBJ2-7, with 8 bases identical to TRBD2. Trimming at V came to 5 bases and at J to 0 bases, leaving 6 bases not matched to a gene. The CDR3 is 14 residues long. Germline V lookup: CDR1 DFQATT, CDR2 SNEGSKA (reference sequence). CDR3 DNA: TGCAGTGCTCTCCAGCGGGGGCGCTCCTACGAGCAGTACTTC. This translates into CSALQRGRSYEQYF.

The rearrangement uses TRBV6-2 or TRBV6-3 and TRBJ2-7; TRBD1 or TRBD2 may be the D gene (6 bases each). This CDR3 contains 16 residues. Per the germline V gene, CDR1 is MNHEY and CDR2 is SVGEGT. With 6 bases removed from V and 7 bases from J, the gap between germline ends came to 25 bases. The CDR3 reads CASSLRGTFAYNEQYF. As DNA, the CDR3 is TGTGCCAGCAGCTTACGCGGGACATTTGCCTACAATGAGCAGTACTTC.

There are many counts of this clonotype. The genes are TRBV12-3 or TRBV12-4 and TRBJ2-3; D is possibly TRBD2 (6 bases). The V end lost 6 bases, the J end lost 2 bases, and 12 bases lay between the germline ends. CDR3 length: 14 residues. The CDR3, as DNA: TGTGCCAGCAGCCTCCGGGAGACCACAGATACGCAGTATTTT. Translation: CASSLRETTDTQYF.

Many counts were recorded for this clonotype. V and J are TRBV4-2 and TRBJ2-5; possibly TRBD1 or TRBD2 for D (5 bases each). The CDR3 extends over 18 amino acids. Germline CDR1 and CDR2: LGHNA and YNFKEQ. The V gene lost 0 bases and the J gene lost 3 bases, with 20 bases spanning the gap. This CDR3 reads CASSQEGLGAELKETQYF. Here the CDR3 DNA reads TGTGCCAGCAGCCAAGAGGGGCTGGGAGCGGAACTAAAAGAGACCCAGTACTTC.

The chain joins TRBV5-1 to TRBJ2-4; TRBD2 matches 7 bases. The V segment lost 2 bases and the J segment 6 bases; nucleotides outside the gene matches: 5. CDR3 length equals 14 residues. Per the germline V gene, CDR1 is SGHRS and CDR2 is YFSETQ. CDR3 amino acids: CASSLNAGANIQYF. CDR3 bases: TGCGCCAGCAGCTTAAATGCGGGAGCAAACATTCAGTACTTC.

This clonotype has just one count. The chain couples TRBV28 to TRBJ2-7, with D perhaps matching TRBD1 (6 bases). Judging by the DNA end, TRBJ2-5 fits better; the J call may be wrong. This CDR3 is built from 15 residues. Looked up from germline, CDR1 is MDHEN and CDR2 is SYDVKM. CDR3 region: CASSPSADSQETQYF. In nucleotides, the CDR3 is TGTGCCAGCAGTCCCTCAGCGGACAGTCAAGAGACCCAGTACTTC.

V and J are TRBV9 and TRBJ1-1; D is perhaps TRBD1 (5 bases). CDR1 and CDR2 (germline): SGDLS, YYNGEE. The CDR3 spans 12 residues. Trimming left V 2 bases short and J 6 bases short, with 8 bases between. The CDR3 sequence: CASSVGTAEAFF. The CDR3, as DNA: TGTGCCAGCAGCGTCGGGACCGCTGAAGCTTTCTTT.

This chain links TRBV10-1 with TRBJ2-3; the D is unclear. The CDR3 contains 15 residues. Germline assignment: CDR1 WNHNN and CDR2 SYGVQD (reference sequence). Trimming left V 3 bases short and J 2 bases short, with 12 bases between. CDR3 bases: TGCGCCAGCAGTGAATCCCCGTCAGCCACAGATACGCAGTATTTT. Translating gives CASSESPSATDTQYF.

The CDR3 region is CSAELGRETQYF. As DNA, the CDR3 is TGCAGTGCCGAGTTGGGTAGGGAGACCCAGTACTTC. V usage is TRBV20-1 and J usage is TRBJ2-5; D not certain. CDR1 is DFQATT and CDR2 is SNEGSKA in the germline V gene (reference sequence). The germline V and J ends were trimmed by 6 bases and 5 bases, with 13 bases remaining between them. CDR3 size: 12 residues.

The chain combines TRBV6-2 or TRBV6-3 with TRBJ2-3; 7 positions match TRBD1. This CDR3 spans 17 amino acids. V was pared by 2 bases and J by 2 bases, with 10 bases of the junction left unmatched. Germline assignment: CDR1 MNHEY and CDR2 SVGEGT. The CDR3 DNA reads as TGTGCCAGCAGTTACGAGACAGGGAAGGGCAACACAGATACGCAGTATTTT. Residues: CASSYETGKGNTDTQYF.

The chain recombines TRBV6-2 or TRBV6-3 with TRBJ2-1, with D possibly TRBD1 on 6 matching bases. The CDR3 spans 14 residues. V was cut by 7 bases and J by 4 bases, with 14 bases left in between. From germline, CDR1 is MNHEY and CDR2 SVGEGT. CDR3 region: CASIPGQLYNEQFF. DNA for the CDR3: TGTGCCAGCATTCCGGGACAACTTTACAATGAGCAGTTCTTC.

This clonotype was counted between two and nine times. The chain uses TRBV7-2 and TRBJ1-2; D is unclear. Germline V gene sequence: CDR1 SGHTA, CDR2 FQGNSA. V was pared by 5 bases and J by 4 bases, with 11 bases between. CDR3 length: 13 residues. The CDR3 region has the DNA TGTGCCAGCAGCGTAAACGTGCTCTATGGCTACACCTTC. Its protein product is CASSVNVLYGYTF.

The rearrangement links TRBV4-2 to TRBJ2-7, with D perhaps matching TRBD2 (6 bases). The V gene's germline CDR1 is LGHNA and CDR2 YNFKEQ. V was cut by 2 bases and J by 5 bases, with 16 bases left in between. The CDR3 covers 15 residues. CDR3 coding DNA: TGTGCCAGCAGCCAAAAAAGCGGGTACGGTGACGAGCAGTACTTC. It codes for CASSQKSGYGDEQYF.

This clonotype was observed at least ten times. J is TRBJ2-5 and V is TRBV12-3 or TRBV12-4; the match to TRBD1 covers 10 bases. The V and J ends lost 7 bases and 2 bases, in that order; junction bases with no gene match: 7. The CDR3 totals 15 residues. The CDR3 DNA is TGTGCCAGCAAACGGACAGGGGGGTGGCAAGAGACCCAGTACTTC. Translation gives CASKRTGGWQETQYF.

The J gene is TRBJ2-3, the V gene TRBV7-3, with TRBD2 as a possible D gene (6 bases). Germline loops: CDR1 SGHTA, CDR2 FQGTGA. This CDR3 contains 17 residues. The germline V and J ends were trimmed by 5 bases and 2 bases, with 20 bases remaining between them. CDR3: CASSPTQTRADTDTQYF. CDR3 nucleotides: TGTGCCAGCAGCCCGACCCAGACTAGAGCGGACACAGATACGCAGTATTTT.

The V and J genes are TRBV15 and TRBJ2-5; either TRBD1 or TRBD2 may fit D (5 bases each). V lost 1 base and J lost 1, with 10 bases in between. Germline-derived CDR1 and CDR2 are LNHNV and YYDKDF (reference sequence). There are 15 residues in the CDR3. The DNA for the CDR3 is TGTGCCACCAGCAGAGGGGGGACGGGCCAAGAGACCCAGTACTTC. Protein sequence: CATSRGGTGQETQYF.

The V call is TRBV11-2, the J call TRBJ2-1; 11 bases map to TRBD2. This CDR3 has 17 amino acids. Germline assignment: CDR1 SGHAT and CDR2 FQNNGV. The V and J ends lost 5 bases and 7 bases, in that order; junction bases with no gene match: 13. This CDR3 is CASSQGRLAGGRNEQFF. The CDR3 DNA reads TGTGCCAGCAGCCAGGGGCGGCTAGCGGGAGGACGGAATGAGCAGTTCTTC.

This chain uses TRBV28 with TRBJ2-1; D not certain. Germline CDR1 is MDHEN and CDR2 is SYDVKM. The CDR3 contains 15 residues. Deletions cut 6 bases from V and 6 bases from J, with 18 bases between. DNA of the CDR3: TGTGCCAGCAGCGACCAGACGGAACGGCGCAATGAGCAGTTCTTC. As protein: CASSDQTERRNEQFF.

This chain uses TRBV5-1 with TRBJ2-1; D is perhaps TRBD1 (6 bases). Deletions cut 1 base from V and 7 bases from J, with 15 bases between. The CDR3 totals 15 residues. The germline V gene has CDR1 SGHRS and CDR2 YFSETQ. CDR3 amino acids: CASSLIEGELNEQFF. CDR3 sequence (DNA): TGCGCCAGCAGCTTGATTGAGGGGGAGTTAAATGAGCAGTTCTTC.

The chain links TRBV7-6 to TRBJ2-7; D may be TRBD2 (6 bases). Germline assignment: CDR1 SGHVS and CDR2 FNYEAQ. The V end was cut by 4 bases, the J end by 7 bases, with 17 bases between. The CDR3 has 14 amino acids. CDR3 DNA sequence: TGTGCCAGCAGCTCCCCTCGTATTGGAGGGGAGCAGTACTTC. Amino acid sequence: CASSSPRIGGEQYF.